A selection of T cell receptor beta chains follows, all from one sample in a study of blood T cell repertoires in COVID-19. The data were produced by immunoSEQ multiplex PCR, yet TCRdb's version contains in-frame clones alone and is incomplete. Here the sample spans 200,000 to 250,000 clones, under 90% being singletons. Material for sequencing was peripheral blood. The receptors shown here come from a man under 40 with active or convalescent COVID-19. The CDR3 runs from the conserved cysteine through the conserved F or W. The D gene is left open where the match is weak. Size is omitted from some rows. Given values are once, few, many or a class for expanded clones.

TGTGCCAGCAGCTTAGAATTGGGACAGGGGTCTGGGCCACAAGAGACCCAGTACTTC	CASSLELGQGSGPQETQYF	TRBJ2-5	TRBV7-6	TRBD1	NA
TGTGCCAGCAGCCAAGACGGTGCAGGACAAGAAAGCTCCTACGAGCAGTACTTC	CASSQDGAGQESSYEQYF	TRBJ2-7	TRBV3-1/TRBV3-2	NA	NA
TGTGCCAGCAGCTGGGACTTAAGCAATCAGCCCCAGCATTTT	CASSWDLSNQPQHF	TRBJ1-5	TRBV7-2	NA	NA
TGTGCCAGCGGGGGGGGTAATTCACCCCTCCACTTT	CASGGGNSPLHF	TRBJ1-6	TRBV28	NA	NA
TGTGCCAGCAGGACAGGGGCCAGTGGAAACACCATATATTTT	CASRTGASGNTIYF	TRBJ1-3	TRBV6-5	TRBD1	once
TGTGCCAGCAGTTTATCGCTACTAGCGGGGATCTACGAGCAGTACTTC	CASSLSLLAGIYEQYF	TRBJ2-7	TRBV27	TRBD2	NA
TGTGCCTGGAGGAGAGCGGGAGGGTCGAACACCGGGGAGCTGTTTTTT	CAWRRAGGSNTGELFF	TRBJ2-2	TRBV30	TRBD2	NA
TGTGCCAGCAGTTTGATAGACGGCGCGGGATATGTGGCCCAGCATTTT	CASSLIDGAGYVAQHF	TRBJ1-5	TRBV28	NA	NA
TGTGCCAGCTCCAGATCCAAAAGTCAGCCCCAGCATTTT	CASSRSKSQPQHF	TRBJ1-5	TRBV6-5	NA	NA
TGCAGCGTTGAAGCTCCGGGACAGCAGACCCAGTACTTC	CSVEAPGQQTQYF	TRBJ2-5	TRBV29-1	TRBD1	NA
TGTGCCAGCAGCTCCCGGGGTAGCGGCACAGATACGCAGTATTTT	CASSSRGSGTDTQYF	TRBJ2-3	TRBV13	NA	once
TGTGCCAGCAGCCCTCGAGGAGGGCTGAGCAATCAGCCCCAGCATTTT	CASSPRGGLSNQPQHF	TRBJ1-5	TRBV6-2/TRBV6-3	NA	few
TGCGCCAGCAGCCAAGAATCACTAACCACAGATACGCAGTATTTT	CASSQESLTTDTQYF	TRBJ2-3	TRBV4-3	NA	once
TGCGCCAGCAGCCAACTATACCCGGGAGGCCTCTCTGGAAACACCATATATTTT	CASSQLYPGGLSGNTIYF	TRBJ1-3	TRBV4-3	NA	NA
TGTGCCAGCAGTCCAACCGGGACAAGCTCCTACGAGCAGTACTTC	CASSPTGTSSYEQYF	TRBJ2-7	TRBV2	NA	once
TGTGCCAGCCAAGCGGGAGAGGGTGCCAAAAACATTCAGTACTTC	CASQAGEGAKNIQYF	TRBJ2-4	TRBV19	TRBD2	NA
TGCGCCAGCACAACAAGCCATCCGGGACTAGTATATGAGCAGTTCTTC	CASTTSHPGLVYEQFF	TRBJ2-1	TRBV4-3	TRBD2	few
TGCGCCAGCAGCCAAGAGGACAGCCATCTGCCCCAGCATTTT	CASSQEDSHLPQHF	TRBJ1-5	TRBV4-3	NA	few
TGTGCCACCAGTGAAACAGCAGTCTATGGCTACACCTTC	CATSETAVYGYTF	TRBJ1-2	TRBV24-1	NA	NA
TGCGCCAGCAGCTTTGGACAGGGAGGAAACACCATATATTTT	CASSFGQGGNTIYF	TRBJ1-3	TRBV5-1	TRBD1	NA
TGTGCCAGCAGTATTCAGGGGGCATCAAAACTGTTTTTT	CASSIQGASKLFF	TRBJ1-4	TRBV12-3/TRBV12-4	TRBD1	NA